Listed below are T cell receptor beta chains from one sample, sequenced in a study of shared clonotypes between healthy human individuals. The method was immunoSEQ multiplex PCR; TCRdb's version includes in-frame clones alone and lacks a portion of them. Of some 2 million clones in the sample, roughly 94% were seen once. The sequenced sample consisted of naive CD8+ T cells sorted from blood. Source of these receptors: a man in his late teens or twenties in good health. Each CDR3 is given with its conserved first and last residue. A D gene is named only where the DNA matches it firmly. For some rows the clone size is stated as once, few or many, or as a class when expanded; others skip it.

len	v_gene	d_gene	j_gene	abundance	CDR3nt	CDR3aa
14	TRBV27	-	TRBJ1-5	-	TGTGCCAGCAGCTCCCGGGCCCTCCCGTGGGCCCAGCATTTT	CASSSRALPWAQHF
14	TRBV25-1	-	TRBJ2-5	once	TGTGCCAGCAGTGAAGAGGGGGAGCAAGAGACCCAGTACTTC	CASSEEGEQETQYF
16	TRBV7-8	TRBD2	TRBJ2-2	-	TGTGCCAGCAGCCTCGGACTAGCGGGAAACACCGGGGAGCTGTTTTTT	CASSLGLAGNTGELFF
16	TRBV15	-	TRBJ2-5	-	TGTGCCACCAGCTCACCGCCGGGCGGGAACCAAGAGACCCAGTACTTC	CATSSPPGGNQETQYF
16	TRBV29-1	TRBD1	TRBJ2-7	-	TGCAGCGTTGAAGACCTACCGGGACAGGGGGTTTACGAGCAGTACTTC	CSVEDLPGQGVYEQYF
16	TRBV4-1	-	TRBJ1-3	-	TGCGCCAGCAGCCAAGAAACTTGGGACTCTGGAAACACCATATATTTT	CASSQETWDSGNTIYF
19	TRBV7-2	-	TRBJ2-3	-	TGTGCCAGCAGCTTAGGGGCCCCTTACGAGAGGGTTGGCACAGATACGCAGTATTTT	CASSLGAPYERVGTDTQYF
14	TRBV27	TRBD2	TRBJ2-1	-	TGTGCCAGCAGACTAGCGGGGGGGCCGAATGAGCAGTTCTTC	CASRLAGGPNEQFF
16	TRBV7-6	TRBD2	TRBJ2-5	-	TGTGCCAGCAGCTTGGGTAGCGGGAGGGCCTTAGAGACCCAGTACTTC	CASSLGSGRALETQYF
13	TRBV2	-	TRBJ2-1	-	TGTGCCATCGAACTGGACAGTCACAATGAGCAGTTCTTC	CAIELDSHNEQFF
15	TRBV27	TRBD1	TRBJ1-6	-	TGTGCCAGCAGTTCCCACAGGGGAGGCAATTCACCCCTCCACTTT	CASSSHRGGNSPLHF
15	TRBV5-4	-	TRBJ1-2	-	TGTGCCAGCAGCTTGGACGTTGGGGGTCAGGGAGGCTACACCTTC	CASSLDVGGQGGYTF
13	TRBV28	-	TRBJ2-2	-	TGTGCCAGCAGTTTAGGGGATCCCGGGGAGCTGTTTTTT	CASSLGDPGELFF
19	TRBV4-3	TRBD1	TRBJ2-2	-	TGCGCCAGCAGCCAAGATAGGGTTTCGGGACAGATGAACACCGGGGAGCTGTTTTTT	CASSQDRVSGQMNTGELFF
15	TRBV7-6	-	TRBJ2-3	-	TGTGCCAGCAGCCTTTTGGGAACCGGGGGAGATACGCAGTATTTT	CASSLLGTGGDTQYF
15	TRBV7-8	TRBD1	TRBJ2-7	-	TGTGCCAGCAGCTTAGCGCGACAGGGGCTCTACGAGCAGTACTTC	CASSLARQGLYEQYF
13	TRBV6-5	-	TRBJ1-2	-	TGTGCCAGCAGCCCCGACCGGGCCTATGGCTACACCTTC	CASSPDRAYGYTF
16	TRBV19	-	TRBJ1-1	-	TGTGCCAGTAACCCCGGACAGTTTTTACGGATCACTGAAGCTTTCTTT	CASNPGQFLRITEAFF
17	TRBV4-1	TRBD2	TRBJ2-1	-	TGCGCCAGCAGCCATTGGACTAGCGGGGGGGCTCACAATGAGCAGTTCTTC	CASSHWTSGGAHNEQFF
15	TRBV4-1	-	TRBJ2-2	-	TGCGCCAGCAGCCATGACCCTGATTTTACCGGGGAGCTGTTTTTT	CASSHDPDFTGELFF
14	TRBV27	TRBD1	TRBJ2-7	-	TGTGCCAGCAGTCCCCGACAGGGTCAATACGAGCAGTACTTC	CASSPRQGQYEQYF
13	TRBV27	-	TRBJ2-1	-	TGTGCCAGCAGTTTAGACTCGCACAATGAGCAGTTCTTC	CASSLDSHNEQFF
17	TRBV5-1	-	TRBJ2-7	-	TGCGCCAGCAGCTTGGCCCCGGGTAGCTATACCCCCTACGAGCAGTACTTC	CASSLAPGSYTPYEQYF
15	TRBV29-1	-	TRBJ2-7	-	TGCAGCGTTGAAGACCGACCAGGCGGTGACTACGAGCAGTACTTC	CSVEDRPGGDYEQYF